Listed below are T cell receptor beta chains from one sample, sequenced in a study of T cell repertoires in cytomegalovirus infection. TCRdb passed the reads through MiXCR, listing each CDR3 protein once. The sample lists 310,000 or so distinct CDR3 sequences, about 25% seen once, with more than 11% in the top ten. The sample consisted of PBMCs. The receptor set was obtained from a human donor in good health (CMV status not recorded). Some clones in this sample may be carry-over from other donors' samples. Both conserved end residues are part of each CDR3. A D gene is named only where the DNA matches it firmly. Not all rows give a size; the values are once, few, many and, for expanded clones, a class.

clone_size | j_call | v_call | d_call | cdr3_nt | cdr3_aa
- | TRBJ2-1 | TRBV20-1 | TRBD1 | TGCAGTGCTCCTCGGACAGGGGTGGATGAGCAGTTCTTC | CSAPRTGVDEQFF
few | TRBJ2-2 | TRBV5-1 | TRBD1 | TGCGCCAGCAGCTTGGTTCCCCCTACAGGGGGGCTGAACACCGGGGAGCTGTTTTTT | CASSLVPPTGGLNTGELFF
few | TRBJ2-5 | TRBV7-2 | - | TGTGCCAGCAGCTCCAGCTATTCTCTAGTCGGGGGTAGCTTC | CASSSSYSLVGGSF
- | TRBJ1-2 | TRBV20-1 | TRBD1 | TGCAGTGCTAGAGATGGGGTGACAGGGGGTGGAGATGGCTACACCTTC | CSARDGVTGGGDGYTF
- | TRBJ2-3 | TRBV10-3 | TRBD2 | TGTGCCTCCTCTCCGGGACTAGCCACCACAGATACGCAGTATTTT | CASSPGLATTDTQYF
- | TRBJ2-3 | TRBV7-9 | - | TGTGCCAGCAGCTTAGTCCCCCTGGGCGCAGATACGCAGTATTTT | CASSLVPLGADTQYF
few | TRBJ2-7 | TRBV6-2/TRBV6-3 | - | TGTGCCAGCAGTTACTCGATCCCAATAGGCATCTCCTACGAGCAGTACTTC | CASSYSIPIGISYEQYF
many | TRBJ1-1 | TRBV7-9 | TRBD1 | TGTGCCAGCAGCTCTAACAGGGGGATAATGAACACTGAAGCTTTCTTT | CASSSNRGIMNTEAFF
many | TRBJ1-1 | TRBV12-3/TRBV12-4 | - | TGTGCCAGCAGTAGGGGGGGCCCGGGGACTGAAGCTTTCTTT | CASSRGGPGTEAFF
- | TRBJ2-3 | TRBV20-1 | - | TGCAGTGCTAGAGATCGCCGGGTTACAGATACGCAGTATTTT | CSARDRRVTDTQYF
- | TRBJ2-3 | TRBV7-8 | - | TGTGCCAGCAGCAGGGAGAGGACCGGGGGTACGCAGTATTTT | CASSRERTGGTQYF
- | TRBJ1-1 | TRBV29-1 | - | TGCAGCGTTCTGGGACCGACCAGGGTCACTGAAGCTTTCTTT | CSVLGPTRVTEAFF
- | TRBJ2-3 | TRBV29-1 | TRBD2 | TGCAGCGTTGCGGTAGCGGGAAACACAGATACGCAGTATTTT | CSVAVAGNTDTQYF
few | TRBJ2-1 | TRBV6-6 | - | TGTGCCACCAGGGGCCGAGGGGGTGAGCAGTTCTTC | CATRGRGGEQFF
- | TRBJ1-2 | TRBV6-6 | - | TGTGCCAGCAGTCTCCGGGACCTTCCTTCGGGGGGCTACACCTTC | CASSLRDLPSGGYTF
many | TRBJ2-7 | TRBV7-2 | - | TGTGCCAGCAGCAAGCGGACAAGCCCATACGAGCAGTACTTC | CASSKRTSPYEQYF
many | TRBJ2-3 | TRBV7-2 | - | TGTGCCAGCAGGACGTCTAGCGCCAGCACAGATACGCAGTATTTT | CASRTSSASTDTQYF
many | TRBJ1-1 | TRBV7-8 | - | TGTGCCAGCAGCTCCGTTGGGGCGAACACTGAAGCTTTCTTT | CASSSVGANTEAFF
many | TRBJ1-1 | TRBV7-2 | TRBD1 | TGTGCCAGCAGCCTGAGACAGGGTACTGAAGCTTTCTTT | CASSLRQGTEAFF
few | TRBJ2-7 | TRBV10-3 | TRBD2 | TGTGCCATCAGTGGGTCGGGAGGGCTAGACGAGCAGTACTTC | CAISGSGGLDEQYF
- | TRBJ2-7 | TRBV2 | TRBD1 | TGTGCCAGCAATTCCGGGACAGGAGCCTCCTACGAGCAGTACTTC | CASNSGTGASYEQYF
many | TRBJ2-5 | TRBV7-3 | - | TGTGCCAGCAGCCTATGGATCAAAGAGACCCAGTACTTC | CASSLWIKETQYF
few | TRBJ2-2 | TRBV7-2 | - | TGTGCCAGCAGCCTCCGACAGACCGGGGAGCTGTTTTTT | CASSLRQTGELFF
once | TRBJ2-3 | TRBV20-1 | - | TGCAGTGCTAGGAGAGCGGCGAGGGACACAGATACGCAGTATTTT | CSARRAARDTDTQYF
many | TRBJ1-1 | TRBV7-2 | - | TGTGCCAGCAGCCCTAGGGGGAGAGTCACTGAAGCTTTCTTT | CASSPRGRVTEAFF
many | TRBJ2-1 | TRBV7-2 | - | TGTGCCAGCAGTCCCGAACGCCATGAGCAGTTCTTC | CASSPERHEQFF
many | TRBJ1-2 | TRBV12-3/TRBV12-4 | - | TGTGCCAGCAGTTTTTGGCAGGGGAACTATGGCTACACCTTC | CASSFWQGNYGYTF
few | TRBJ2-7 | TRBV24-1 | - | TGTGCCACCAGTGACCCCAGGGCAGCTAGCTACGAGCAGTACTTC | CATSDPRAASYEQYF
many | TRBJ2-1 | TRBV6-1 | TRBD1 | TGTGCCAGCAGTCCCGACAGGGCCCGACACAATGAGCAGTTCTTC | CASSPDRARHNEQFF
many | TRBJ1-6 | TRBV12-3/TRBV12-4 | - | TGTGCCAGCAGTTTAGGGGGCCCGGAGGGTAATTCACCCCTCCACTTT | CASSLGGPEGNSPLHF
few | TRBJ1-3 | TRBV5-1 | TRBD1 | TGCGCCAGCAGCCCGGGGACAGCTGGAAACACCATATATTTT | CASSPGTAGNTIYF
- | TRBJ2-1 | TRBV12-5 | - | TGTGCTAGTGGTTTGAACGACAATGAGCAGTTCTTC | CASGLNDNEQFF
few | TRBJ1-1 | TRBV11-1 | - | TGTGCCAGCAGCTTCCGGGCCCTGTCCCTTGAAGCTTTCTTT | CASSFRALSLEAFF
many | TRBJ2-1 | TRBV7-9 | TRBD1 | TGTGCCAGCAGCTCCCACAGGGGGCGAGATGAGCAGTTCTTC | CASSSHRGRDEQFF
- | TRBJ1-6 | TRBV6-1 | - | TGTGCCAGCAGTTCGACAGAGGGTAATTCACCCCTCCACTTT | CASSSTEGNSPLHF
few | TRBJ2-7 | TRBV6-2/TRBV6-3 | - | TGTGCCAGCACCCAGAGTTTCGAGCAGTACTTC | CASTQSFEQYF
many | TRBJ2-5 | TRBV11-2 | - | TGTGCCAGCAGCATCGGACAGTCTCGGGAGACCCAGTACTTC | CASSIGQSRETQYF
few | TRBJ1-2 | TRBV11-2 | - | TGTGCCAGCAGCGGGCACGGGACTGATGGCTACACCTTC | CASSGHGTDGYTF
many | TRBJ1-2 | TRBV7-2 | - | TGTGCCAGCCGACAAGACAGTTTAACTAACTATGGCTACACCTTC | CASRQDSLTNYGYTF
- | TRBJ1-1 | TRBV4-1 | - | TGCGCCAGCAGCCTCCCGACCGGGACATTGAACACTGAAGCTTTCTTT | CASSLPTGTLNTEAFF
once | TRBJ1-1 | TRBV29-1 | - | TGCAGCGTTGAAGATTCTCGGTCTGGGGAAGCTTTCTTT | CSVEDSRSGEAFF
few | TRBJ2-6 | TRBV7-2 | - | TGTGCCAGCAGCCACGGGGGCTATGGGGCCAACGTCCTGACTTTC | CASSHGGYGANVLTF
few | TRBJ2-7 | TRBV28 | - | TGTGCCAGCAGTTTAACAGGCGACTTCTACGAGCAGTACTTC | CASSLTGDFYEQYF
- | TRBJ2-3 | TRBV19 | TRBD2 | TGTGCCAGTAGTATAGTCCCTCGACTAGCGGGGGGGAGAGATACGCAGTATTTT | CASSIVPRLAGGRDTQYF
few | TRBJ1-1 | TRBV5-6 | TRBD1 | TGTGCCAGCAGCTTGGATTCTAGGGGGCGAACTGAAGCTTTCTTT | CASSLDSRGRTEAFF
few | TRBJ1-5 | TRBV7-9 | TRBD1 | TGTGCCAGCAGCTCATACAGGGGACCCGAGGGCAATCAGCCCCAGCATTTT | CASSSYRGPEGNQPQHF
- | TRBJ2-2 | TRBV20-1 | TRBD2 | TGCAGTGCTAGAAGTAGCGGGAGGGTTGGCACCGGGGAGCTGTTTTTT | CSARSSGRVGTGELFF
many | TRBJ2-7 | TRBV7-2 | - | TGTGCCAGCAGCTTGGGCGGTGGCCTCTACGAGCAGTACTTC | CASSLGGGLYEQYF
many | TRBJ2-1 | TRBV12-3/TRBV12-4 | TRBD1 | TGTGCCAGCAAAACAGGGGATGAGCAGTTCTTC | CASKTGDEQFF
- | TRBJ1-2 | TRBV7-9 | - | TGTGCCAGCAGCTTAGCGATCGACTATGGCTACACCTTC | CASSLAIDYGYTF
many | TRBJ2-3 | TRBV7-2 | - | TGTGCCAGCTACTTTTCAGGATTAACGCCAATCACAGATACGCAGTATTTT | CASYFSGLTPITDTQYF
many | TRBJ1-2 | TRBV20-1 | TRBD1 | TGCAGTGCTACCGAGACAGGGGCTGTCTACACCTTC | CSATETGAVYTF
few | TRBJ1-2 | TRBV7-9 | - | TGTGCCAGCAGCGACAGCCGGGCGCTGGGCTACACCTTC | CASSDSRALGYTF